These 14 T cell receptor beta chains were sequenced from one sample in a study of cytomegalovirus exposure and HLA in healthy donors (dated by TCRdb to the late 2010s). The protocol used for the library was the immunoSEQ multiplex PCR assay. For the multiplex PCR, a mixture combining 60 forward primers for TCR Vbeta segments and 13 reverse primers for TCR Jbeta segments was used. Held by TCRdb, this immuneACCESS table contains in-frame sequences only and omits some clones. Under half of the omission traces to an unresolved V gene where checked; the cause of the rest is unknown. The sample profile shows 100,000 to 120,000 clones; about 15% of them were found once. About 0.8% of the sample comes from the top ten. What was sequenced was PBMCs. The origin of the receptors is a female donor in good health and CMV-seronegative.

This clone was counted between two and nine times. J is TRBJ1-5 and V is TRBV2, with 7 bases that match TRBD1. The CDR3 is made up of 15 amino acids. Germline-derived CDR1 and CDR2 are SNHLY and FYNNEI. Germline trimming cut 4 bases from V and 0 bases from J; bases unmatched to any gene: 3. The CDR3 DNA is TGTGCCAGCAGTGTAGGACAGGCTAGCAATCAGCCCCAGCATTTT. It translates to CASSVGQASNQPQHF. Drawing the rest from reference TRBV2 and TRBJ1-5, the complete variable domain is EPEVTQTPSHQVTQMGQEVILRCVPISNHLYFYWYRQILGQKVEFLVSFYNNEISEKSEIFDDQFSVERPDGSNFTLKIRSTKLEDSAMYFCASSVGQASNQPQHFGDGTRLSIL.

The chain has TRBV27 and TRBJ1-6; D is undetermined. Germline lookup yields CDR1 MNHEY and CDR2 SMNVEV (reference sequence). Trimming shortened V by 1 base and J by 6 bases, and 16 bases separated the two germline ends. This CDR3 is built from 17 residues. The CDR3 sequence is CASSLYPPHSGNSPLHF. The CDR3 DNA sequence: TGTGCCAGCAGTTTATATCCCCCCCATTCGGGTAATTCACCCCTCCACTTT.

V gene TRBV2 combines with J gene TRBJ2-3; 11 bases align to TRBD2. The CDR3 is made up of 15 amino acids. Germline CDR1 is SNHLY and CDR2 is FYNNEI. Losses at the gene ends were 5 bases for V and 6 bases for J; bases not matched to a gene: 7. CDR3 nucleotides: TGTGCCAGCAGTCTTCCTAGCGGGGGGCCCGATACGCAGTATTTT. Translating it yields CASSLPSGGPDTQYF.

This clone was recorded a few times. The chain has TRBV19 and TRBJ1-5; D unclear. Trimming shortened V by 1 base and J by 0 bases, and 7 bases separated the two germline ends. The CDR3 contains 15 residues. The germline V gene encodes CDR1 LNHDA and CDR2 SQIVND (reference sequence). The CDR3 is CASSIAPNSNQPQHF. The CDR3 DNA follows: TGTGCCAGTAGTATAGCCCCAAATAGCAATCAGCCCCAGCATTTT.

The genes are TRBV27 and TRBJ2-3; TRBD1 matches at 8 bases. The J segment lost 2 bases and the V segment lost 5 bases, leaving 6 bases of the junction unmatched. This CDR3 spans 15 amino acids. Germline-derived CDR1 and CDR2 are MNHEY and SMNVEV (reference sequence). This chain's CDR3 is CASSLLTGATDTQYF. The CDR3 region has the DNA TGTGCCAGCAGTCTCCTGACAGGGGCCACAGATACGCAGTATTTT.

The sample holds many counts of this clone. The J gene is TRBJ2-2, the V gene TRBV7-2; 8 bases are shared with TRBD1. The junction had 7 bases not matched to a gene; V was cut back by 5 bases and J by 5 bases. The CDR3 loop spans 15 amino acids. Germline CDR1 SGHTA, CDR2 FQGNSA. The CDR3 DNA reads TGTGCCAGCAGCCTTATTACAGGGGGTACCGGGGAGCTGTTTTTT. Protein: CASSLITGGTGELFF.

This rearrangement joins TRBV4-3 to TRBJ1-6; no reliable D call. Per the germline V gene, CDR1 is LGHNA and CDR2 is YSLEER. V was shortened by 0 bases and J by 12 bases, with 18 bases between the two germline ends. CDR3 length: 16 amino acids. CDR3 bases: TGCGCCAGCAGCCAAGAGGTATGGCATCGGGAGGAACCCCTCCACTTT. Its translation: CASSQEVWHREEPLHF.

The CDR3 DNA sequence: TGCGCCAGCAGCCAACCGGGGGGGTATGGGGCCAAAAACATTCAGTACTTC. Protein sequence: CASSQPGGYGAKNIQYF. The chain carries TRBV4-1 and TRBJ2-4; 8 nucleotides agree with TRBD2. The CDR3 length is 17 residues. CDR1 and CDR2 from the germline V gene are MGHRA and YSYEKL. V was clipped by 2 bases and J by 1 base; unmatched bases: 7.

This clone turned up a few times. This rearrangement joins TRBV28 to TRBJ1-4; D unclear. In germline, CDR1 is MDHEN, CDR2 SYDVKM. The CDR3 is 16 amino acids. V gave up 2 bases and J gave up 7 bases, with 17 bases separating them. The CDR3 nucleotides read TGTGCCAGCAGTTTACTTCGGGGATGGGCAAGTGAAAAACTGTTTTTT. It translates to CASSLLRGWASEKLFF. Combining the CDR3 with reference TRBV28 and TRBJ1-4 gives the whole variable domain DVKVTQSSRYLVKRTGEKVFLECVQDMDHENMFWYRQDPGLGLRLIYFSYDVKMKEKGDIPEGYSVSREKKERFSLILESASTNQTSMYLCASSLLRGWASEKLFFGSGTQLSVL.

The chain recombines TRBV19 with TRBJ1-2; 7 positions agree with TRBD1. CDR3 length: 15 amino acids. CDR1 and CDR2 from the germline V gene are LNHDA and SQIVND (reference sequence). Germline trimming cut 5 bases from V and 2 bases from J; bases unmatched to any gene: 8. CDR3 sequence (DNA): TGTGCCAGTAGTTTCCGACAGGGAGAGAACTATGGCTACACCTTC. This translates into CASSFRQGENYGYTF.

Of note for this clone: A read error may produce the germline difference seen at one junction end. The chain employs TRBV2 and TRBJ2-6; a possible D gene is TRBD1 (5 bases). This CDR3 contains 15 residues. CDR1 SNHLY and CDR2 FYNNEI come from the germline V gene. The CDR3 region is CASSEGALKANVLTF. The CDR3, as DNA: TGTGCCAGCAGCGAAGGGGCTCTGAAGGCCAACGTCCTGACTTTC.

This chain uses TRBV11-2 with TRBJ2-2; TRBD1 is a possible D gene (5 bases). There are 17 residues in the CDR3. V lost 1 base and J 10 bases, leaving 22 bases between the germline ends. Germline V gives CDR1 SGHAT, CDR2 FQNNGV. DNA of the CDR3: TGTGCCAGCAGCTTAGCGAGACAGAGCCGTGACGTCGAGGAGCTGTTTTTT. It codes for CASSLARQSRDVEELFF.

The V and J genes are TRBV19 and TRBJ1-6; D may be TRBD1 (6 bases). The germline gives CDR1 LNHDA, CDR2 SQIVND (reference sequence). CDR3 length: 15 residues. Trimming took off 5 bases at V and 7 bases at J, with 15 bases between the two ends. The CDR3 DNA reads as TGTGCCAGTAGTGCTGGGACACACCTCAATTCACCCCTCCACTTT. Its protein is CASSAGTHLNSPLHF.

This chain uses TRBV6-1 with TRBJ2-4; D call uncertain. The CDR3 is 14 amino acids. Germline lookup yields CDR1 MNHNS and CDR2 SASEGT. V lost 0 bases and J 6 bases, leaving 9 bases between the germline ends. The CDR3 region is CASSEAGVANIQYF. The CDR3 DNA reads as TGTGCCAGCAGTGAAGCAGGAGTAGCAAACATTCAGTACTTC.